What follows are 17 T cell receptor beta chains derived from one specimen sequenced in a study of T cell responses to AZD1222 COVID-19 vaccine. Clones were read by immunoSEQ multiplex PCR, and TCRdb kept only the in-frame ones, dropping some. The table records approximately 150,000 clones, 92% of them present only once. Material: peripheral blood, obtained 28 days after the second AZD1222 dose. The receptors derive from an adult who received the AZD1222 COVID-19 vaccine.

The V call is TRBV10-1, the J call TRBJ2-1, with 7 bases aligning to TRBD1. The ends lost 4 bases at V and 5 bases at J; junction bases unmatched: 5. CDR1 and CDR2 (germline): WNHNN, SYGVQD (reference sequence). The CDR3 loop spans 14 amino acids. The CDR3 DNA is TGCGCCAGCAGTGTGGGACAGAGGGACAATGAGCAGTTCTTC. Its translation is CASSVGQRDNEQFF.

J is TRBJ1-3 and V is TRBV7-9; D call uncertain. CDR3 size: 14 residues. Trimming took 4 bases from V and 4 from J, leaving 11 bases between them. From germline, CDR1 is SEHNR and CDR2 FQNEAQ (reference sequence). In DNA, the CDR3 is TGTGCCAGCAGCTCCCAACGAACGGGAAACACCATATATTTT. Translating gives CASSSQRTGNTIYF.

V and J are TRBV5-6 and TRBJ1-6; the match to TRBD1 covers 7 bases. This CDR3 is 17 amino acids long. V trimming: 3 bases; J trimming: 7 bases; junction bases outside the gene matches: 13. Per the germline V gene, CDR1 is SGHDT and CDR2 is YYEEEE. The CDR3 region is CASSSYLGGQQNSPLHF. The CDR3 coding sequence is TGTGCCAGCAGCTCATACTTAGGGGGACAGCAGAATTCACCCCTCCACTTT.

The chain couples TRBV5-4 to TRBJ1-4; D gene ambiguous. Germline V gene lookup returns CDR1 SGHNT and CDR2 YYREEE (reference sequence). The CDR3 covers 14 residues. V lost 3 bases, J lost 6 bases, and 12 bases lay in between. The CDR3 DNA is TGTGCCAGCAGCTCCGACGGCGCAGATGAAAAACTGTTTTTT. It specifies CASSSDGADEKLFF.

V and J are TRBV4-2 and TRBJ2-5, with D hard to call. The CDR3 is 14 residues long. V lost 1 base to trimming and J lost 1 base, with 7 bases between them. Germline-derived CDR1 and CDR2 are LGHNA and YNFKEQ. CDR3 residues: CASSQAPSQETQYF. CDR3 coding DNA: TGTGCCAGCAGCCAAGCACCGAGCCAAGAGACCCAGTACTTC.

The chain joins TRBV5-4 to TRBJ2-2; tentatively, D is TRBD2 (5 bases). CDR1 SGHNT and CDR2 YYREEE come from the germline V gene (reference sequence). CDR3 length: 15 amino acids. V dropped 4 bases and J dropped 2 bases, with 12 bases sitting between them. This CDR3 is CASSPTRDNTGELFF. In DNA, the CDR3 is TGTGCCAGCAGCCCCACTAGAGATAACACCGGGGAGCTGTTTTTT.

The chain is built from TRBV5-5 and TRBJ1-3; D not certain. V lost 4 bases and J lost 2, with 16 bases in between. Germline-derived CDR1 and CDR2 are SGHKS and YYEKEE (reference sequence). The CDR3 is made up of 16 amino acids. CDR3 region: CASSPIGRKTGNTIYF. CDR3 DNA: TGTGCCAGCAGCCCAATTGGACGGAAGACTGGAAACACCATATATTTT. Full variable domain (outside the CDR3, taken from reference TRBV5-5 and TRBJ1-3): DAGVTQSPTHLIKTRGQQVTLRCSPISGHKSVSWYQQVLGQGPQFIFQYYEKEERGRGNFPDRFSARQFPNYSSELNVNALLLGDSALYLCASSPIGRKTGNTIYFGEGSWLTVV.

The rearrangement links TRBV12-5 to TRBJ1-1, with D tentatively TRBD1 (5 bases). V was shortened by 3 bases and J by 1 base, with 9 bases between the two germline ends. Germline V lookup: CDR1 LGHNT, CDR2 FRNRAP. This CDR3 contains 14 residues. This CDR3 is CASGLGAQNTEAFF. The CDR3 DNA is TGTGCTAGTGGTTTAGGGGCACAGAACACTGAAGCTTTCTTT.

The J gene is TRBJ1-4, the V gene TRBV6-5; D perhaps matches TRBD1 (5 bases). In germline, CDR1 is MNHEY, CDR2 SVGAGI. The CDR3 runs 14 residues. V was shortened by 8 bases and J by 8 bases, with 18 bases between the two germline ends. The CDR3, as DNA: TGTGCCAGCCACAGGCGCGGCAGTCAAGAAAAACTGTTTTTT. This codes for CASHRRGSQEKLFF.

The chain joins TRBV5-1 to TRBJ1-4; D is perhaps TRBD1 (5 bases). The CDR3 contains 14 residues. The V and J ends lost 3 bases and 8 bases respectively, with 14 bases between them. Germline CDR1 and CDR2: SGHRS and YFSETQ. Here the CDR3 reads CASSSDGGREKLFF. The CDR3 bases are TGCGCCAGCAGCTCGGACGGGGGACGGGAAAAACTGTTTTTT.

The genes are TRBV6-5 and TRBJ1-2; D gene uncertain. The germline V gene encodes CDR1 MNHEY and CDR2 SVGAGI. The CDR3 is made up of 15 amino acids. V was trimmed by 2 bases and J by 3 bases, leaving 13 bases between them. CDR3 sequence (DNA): TGTGCCAGCAGTTACACCCTTGCGGGCGACTATGGCTACACCTTC. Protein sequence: CASSYTLAGDYGYTF.

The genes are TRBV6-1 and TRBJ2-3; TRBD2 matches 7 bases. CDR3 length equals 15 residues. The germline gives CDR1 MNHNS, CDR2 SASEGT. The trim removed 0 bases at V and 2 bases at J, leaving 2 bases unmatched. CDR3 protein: CASSEAAGSTDTQYF. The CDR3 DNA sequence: TGTGCCAGCAGTGAAGCAGCGGGGTCCACAGATACGCAGTATTTT.

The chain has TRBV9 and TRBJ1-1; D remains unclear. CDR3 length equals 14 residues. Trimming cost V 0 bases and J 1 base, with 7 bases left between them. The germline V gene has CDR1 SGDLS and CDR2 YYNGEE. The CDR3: CASSVAPKNTEAFF. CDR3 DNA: TGTGCCAGCAGCGTAGCCCCCAAGAACACTGAAGCTTTCTTT.

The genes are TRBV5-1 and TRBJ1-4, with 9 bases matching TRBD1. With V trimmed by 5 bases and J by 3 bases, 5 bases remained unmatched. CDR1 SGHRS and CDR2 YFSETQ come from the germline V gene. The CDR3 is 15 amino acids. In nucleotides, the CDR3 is TGCGCCAGCAGGCGCCGGACAGGGGCTAATGAAAAACTGTTTTTT. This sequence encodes CASRRRTGANEKLFF.

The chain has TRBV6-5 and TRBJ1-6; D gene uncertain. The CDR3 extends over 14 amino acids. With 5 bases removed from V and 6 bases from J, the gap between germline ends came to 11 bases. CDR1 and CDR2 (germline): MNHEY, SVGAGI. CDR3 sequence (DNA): TGTGCCAGCAGTCCCCGGGATCTTAATTCACCCCTCCACTTT. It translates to CASSPRDLNSPLHF.

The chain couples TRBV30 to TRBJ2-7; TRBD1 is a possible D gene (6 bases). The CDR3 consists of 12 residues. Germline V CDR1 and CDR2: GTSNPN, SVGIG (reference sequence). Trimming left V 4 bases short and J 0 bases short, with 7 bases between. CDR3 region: CAWTTGSYEQYF. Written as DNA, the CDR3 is TGTGCCTGGACGACAGGCTCCTACGAGCAGTACTTC.

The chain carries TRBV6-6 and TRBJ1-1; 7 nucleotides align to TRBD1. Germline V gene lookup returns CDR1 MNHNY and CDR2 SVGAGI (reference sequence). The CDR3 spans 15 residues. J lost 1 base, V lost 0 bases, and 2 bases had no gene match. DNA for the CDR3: TGTGCCAGCAGTTACTCGAGACAGGGGAACACTGAAGCTTTCTTT. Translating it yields CASSYSRQGNTEAFF.